These T cell receptor beta chains were read from a single sample in a study of T cell responses to AZD1222 COVID-19 vaccine. TCRdb's table, derived via immunoSEQ multiplex PCR, lists solely in-frame clones and lacks some. The sample contains 150,000 to 200,000 clones, about nine tenths of which appear only once. The source material was peripheral blood, sampled 28 days after the second AZD1222 dose. The source is an adult who received the AZD1222 COVID-19 vaccine. Each CDR3 is given with its conserved first and last residue. Each record gives: V gene, J gene, CDR3 length, clone size, D gene, CDR3 DNA, CDR3 protein. The D gene is left open where the match is weak. Expanded clones are given a class, and other clones once, few, many or no size at all.

V: TRBV7-2
J: TRBJ2-7
length: 12
size: -
D: -
DNA: TGTGCCAGCGGCTACGTCTCCTACGAGCAGTACTTC
CDR3: CASGYVSYEQYF

V: TRBV5-4
J: TRBJ2-7
length: 16
size: few
D: TRBD2
DNA: TGTGCCAGCAGCGAGACGTTGAGCGGGGATCGGTACGAGCAGTACTTC
CDR3: CASSETLSGDRYEQYF

V: TRBV7-2
J: TRBJ2-7
length: 18
size: -
D: -
DNA: TGTGCCAGCAGCCGCAAGATAGGTGGGGGGGCCGGAACCTACGAGCAGTACTTC
CDR3: CASSRKIGGGAGTYEQYF

V: TRBV5-1
J: TRBJ1-1
length: 15
size: -
D: -
DNA: TGCGCCAGCAGCTTGGATGGGGTAAGCGGGACTGAAGCTTTCTTT
CDR3: CASSLDGVSGTEAFF

V: TRBV3-1/TRBV3-2
J: TRBJ2-1
length: 13
size: -
D: -
DNA: TGTGCCAGCAGCGACTCTACTCGGAATGAGCAGTTCTTC
CDR3: CASSDSTRNEQFF

V: TRBV6-6
J: TRBJ1-1
length: 15
size: -
D: TRBD1
DNA: TGTGCCAGCAGTCTCGGACAGGGGCGCGTCGGTGAAGCTTTCTTT
CDR3: CASSLGQGRVGEAFF

V: TRBV6-6
J: TRBJ1-1
length: 14
size: -
D: -
DNA: TGTGCCAGCAGTTTGGGTCCGGGGAACACTGAAGCTTTCTTT
CDR3: CASSLGPGNTEAFF

V: TRBV27
J: TRBJ2-3
length: 15
size: -
D: TRBD2
DNA: TGTGCCAGCAGTTTCCTAGCGGGAGCCACAGATACGCAGTATTTT
CDR3: CASSFLAGATDTQYF

V: TRBV9
J: TRBJ2-5
length: 16
size: -
D: TRBD1
DNA: TGTGCCAGCAGCGCAGGGACAGCATTATCCCAAGAGACCCAGTACTTC
CDR3: CASSAGTALSQETQYF

V: TRBV29-1
J: TRBJ2-7
length: 11
size: -
D: TRBD1
DNA: TGCAGCGTGAGGGGGCGCTACGAGCAGTACTTC
CDR3: CSVRGRYEQYF

V: TRBV7-9
J: TRBJ1-3
length: 15
size: few
D: -
DNA: TGTGCCAGCAGCCCCTGGACAGCCCAGGGAAACACCATATATTTT
CDR3: CASSPWTAQGNTIYF

V: TRBV28
J: TRBJ2-1
length: 17
size: -
D: TRBD2
DNA: TGTGCCAGTCGCAGACTAGCGGGCGCTCACCCCTACAATGAGCAGTTCTTC
CDR3: CASRRLAGAHPYNEQFF

V: TRBV7-2
J: TRBJ1-2
length: 15
size: -
D: -
DNA: TGTGCCAGCAGCCCCGACCGGGCCATTCCCTATGGCTACACCTTC
CDR3: CASSPDRAIPYGYTF

V: TRBV7-2
J: TRBJ1-1
length: 14
size: -
D: -
DNA: TGTGCCAGCAGATCGGACAGACCTCTCTCTGAAGCTTTCTTT
CDR3: CASRSDRPLSEAFF

V: TRBV19
J: TRBJ2-5
length: 16
size: -
D: TRBD2
DNA: TGTGCCAGTAGTATAGCTCTAGCGGGGGGCCAAGAGACCCAGTACTTC
CDR3: CASSIALAGGQETQYF

V: TRBV15
J: TRBJ1-1
length: 13
size: -
D: -
DNA: TGTGCCACCAGCAGAGATATGAACACTGAAGCTTTCTTT
CDR3: CATSRDMNTEAFF

V: TRBV7-9
J: TRBJ1-1
length: 13
size: -
D: -
DNA: TGTGCCAGCAGCTTAGGTTCCGGGGGGGAAGCTTTCTTT
CDR3: CASSLGSGGEAFF

V: TRBV5-4
J: TRBJ2-4
length: 16
size: -
D: TRBD1
DNA: TGTGCCAGCAGCTTCGGACAGGGTAATATGCTTACCATTCAGTACTTC
CDR3: CASSFGQGNMLTIQYF

V: TRBV6-5
J: TRBJ1-1
length: 16
size: -
D: -
DNA: TGTGCCAGCAGTTATACATTAGCGCAGGGGAGAACTGAAGCTTTCTTT
CDR3: CASSYTLAQGRTEAFF

V: TRBV6-5
J: TRBJ2-3
length: 15
size: -
D: -
DNA: TGTGCCAGCCGCCCCCGACTAGAACGGACAGATACGCAGTATTTT
CDR3: CASRPRLERTDTQYF

V: TRBV29-1
J: TRBJ1-2
length: 11
size: -
D: -
DNA: TGCAGCGTTGAATCTGGGGGTGGCTACACCTTC
CDR3: CSVESGGGYTF